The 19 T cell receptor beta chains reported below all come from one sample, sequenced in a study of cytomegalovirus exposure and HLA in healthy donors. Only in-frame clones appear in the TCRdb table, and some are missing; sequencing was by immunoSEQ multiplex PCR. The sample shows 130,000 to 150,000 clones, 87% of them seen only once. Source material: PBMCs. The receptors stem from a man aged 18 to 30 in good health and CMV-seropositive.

In DNA, the CDR3 is TGTGCCAGCAGTTTCTTGCCACAGGGATGGACAGATACGCAGTATTTT. Its translation is CASSFLPQGWTDTQYF. This chain joins TRBV28 and TRBJ2-3; tentatively, D is TRBD1 (6 bases). The V and J ends lost 3 bases and 3 bases respectively, with 16 bases between them. There are 16 residues in the CDR3. CDR1 MDHEN and CDR2 SYDVKM come from the germline V gene.

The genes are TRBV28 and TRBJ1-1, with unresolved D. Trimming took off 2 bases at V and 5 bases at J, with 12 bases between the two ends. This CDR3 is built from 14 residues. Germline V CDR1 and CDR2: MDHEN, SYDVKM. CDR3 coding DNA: TGTGCCAGCAGTTTAGGAACAGTACAGACTGAAGCTTTCTTT. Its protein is CASSLGTVQTEAFF.

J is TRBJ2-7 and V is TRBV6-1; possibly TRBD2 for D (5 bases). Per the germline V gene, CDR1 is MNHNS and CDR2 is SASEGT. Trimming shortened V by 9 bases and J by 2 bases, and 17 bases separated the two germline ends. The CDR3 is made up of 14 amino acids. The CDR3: CASIGGGRTYEQYF. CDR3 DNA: TGTGCCAGTATCGGAGGTGGCAGAACCTACGAGCAGTACTTC.

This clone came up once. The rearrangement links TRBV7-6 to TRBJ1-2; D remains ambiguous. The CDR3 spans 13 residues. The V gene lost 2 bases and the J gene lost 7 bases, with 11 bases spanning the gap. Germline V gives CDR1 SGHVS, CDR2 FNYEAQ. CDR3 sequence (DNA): TGTGCCAGCAGCTTAACGGAGAACGTTGGCTACACCTTC. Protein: CASSLTENVGYTF.

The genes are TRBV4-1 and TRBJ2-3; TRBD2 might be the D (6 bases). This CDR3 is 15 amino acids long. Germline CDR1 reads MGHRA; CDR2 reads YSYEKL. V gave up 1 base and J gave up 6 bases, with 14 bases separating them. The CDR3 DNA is TGCGCCAGCAGCCAAGGGGCAGGGAGGAGGGATACGCAGTATTTT. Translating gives CASSQGAGRRDTQYF.

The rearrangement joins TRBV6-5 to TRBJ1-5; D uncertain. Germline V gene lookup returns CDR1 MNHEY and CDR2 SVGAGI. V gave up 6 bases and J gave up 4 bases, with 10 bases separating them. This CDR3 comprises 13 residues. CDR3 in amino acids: CASRLTVNQPQHF. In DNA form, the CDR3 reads TGTGCCAGCAGACTTACAGTGAATCAGCCCCAGCATTTT.

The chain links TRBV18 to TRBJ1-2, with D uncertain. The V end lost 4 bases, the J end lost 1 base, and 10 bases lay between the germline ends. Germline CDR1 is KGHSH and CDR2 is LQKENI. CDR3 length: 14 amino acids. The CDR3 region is CASSQAQINYGYTF. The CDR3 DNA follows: TGTGCCAGCTCACAAGCGCAGATTAACTATGGCTACACCTTC.

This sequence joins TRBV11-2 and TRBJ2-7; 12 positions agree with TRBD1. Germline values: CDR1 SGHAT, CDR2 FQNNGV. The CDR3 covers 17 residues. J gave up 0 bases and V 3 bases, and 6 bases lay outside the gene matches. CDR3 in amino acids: CASSLGTGGRYSYEQYF. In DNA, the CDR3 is TGTGCCAGCAGCTTGGGGACAGGGGGCCGGTACTCCTACGAGCAGTACTTC. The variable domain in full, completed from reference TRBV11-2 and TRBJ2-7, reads EAGVAQSPRYKIIEKRQSVAFWCNPISGHATLYWYQQILGQGPKLLIQFQNNGVVDDSQLPKDRFSAERLKGVDSTLKIQPAKLEDSAVYLCASSLGTGGRYSYEQYFGPGTRLTVT.

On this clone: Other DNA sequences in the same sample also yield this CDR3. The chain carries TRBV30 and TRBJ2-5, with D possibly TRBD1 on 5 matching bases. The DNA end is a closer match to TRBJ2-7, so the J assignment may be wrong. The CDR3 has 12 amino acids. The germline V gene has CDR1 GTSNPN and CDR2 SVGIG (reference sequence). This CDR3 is CAWSAGSYEQYF. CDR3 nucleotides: TGTGCCTGGAGTGCAGGGTCCTACGAGCAGTACTTC.

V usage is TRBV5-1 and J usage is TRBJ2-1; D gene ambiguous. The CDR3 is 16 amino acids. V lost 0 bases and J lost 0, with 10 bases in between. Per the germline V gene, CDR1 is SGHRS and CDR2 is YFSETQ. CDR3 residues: CASSLVARSSYNEQFF. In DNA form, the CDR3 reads TGCGCCAGCAGCTTGGTAGCCCGAAGCTCCTACAATGAGCAGTTCTTC.

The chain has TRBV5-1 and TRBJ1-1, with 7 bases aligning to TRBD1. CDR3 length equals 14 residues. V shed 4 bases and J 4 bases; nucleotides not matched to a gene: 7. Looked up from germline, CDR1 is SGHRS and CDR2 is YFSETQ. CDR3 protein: CASSARQGSTEAFF. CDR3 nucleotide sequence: TGCGCCAGCAGCGCCCGACAGGGAAGCACTGAAGCTTTCTTT.

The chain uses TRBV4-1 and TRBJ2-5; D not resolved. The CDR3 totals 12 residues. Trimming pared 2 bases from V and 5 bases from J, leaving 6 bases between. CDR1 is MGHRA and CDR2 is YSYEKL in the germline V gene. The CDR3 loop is CASSQTGETQYF. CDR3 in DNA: TGCGCCAGCAGCCAAACCGGGGAGACCCAGTACTTC.

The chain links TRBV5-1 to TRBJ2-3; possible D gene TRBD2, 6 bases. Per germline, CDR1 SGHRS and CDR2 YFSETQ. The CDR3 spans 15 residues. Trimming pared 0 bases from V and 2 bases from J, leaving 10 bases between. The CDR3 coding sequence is TGCGCCAGCAGCTTGGGGGGACTCGACACAGATACGCAGTATTTT. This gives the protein CASSLGGLDTDTQYF.

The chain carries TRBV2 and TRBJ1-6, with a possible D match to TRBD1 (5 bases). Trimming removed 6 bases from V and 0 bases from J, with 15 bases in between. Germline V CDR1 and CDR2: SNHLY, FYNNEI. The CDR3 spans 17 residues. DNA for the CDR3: TGTGCCAGCAGCCAGGGACTGACGAGCTCCTATAATTCACCCCTCCACTTT. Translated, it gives CASSQGLTSSYNSPLHF.

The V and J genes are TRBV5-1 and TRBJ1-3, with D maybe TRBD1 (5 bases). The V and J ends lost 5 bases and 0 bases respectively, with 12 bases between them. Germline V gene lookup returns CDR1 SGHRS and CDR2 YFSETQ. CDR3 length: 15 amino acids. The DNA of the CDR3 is TGCGCCAGCAGGGCGGGACGCTACTCTGGAAACACCATATATTTT. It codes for CASRAGRYSGNTIYF.

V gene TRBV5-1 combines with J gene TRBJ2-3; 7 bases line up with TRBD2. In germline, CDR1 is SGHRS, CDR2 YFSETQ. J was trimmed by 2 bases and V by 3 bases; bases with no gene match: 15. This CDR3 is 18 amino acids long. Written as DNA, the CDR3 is TGCGCCAGCAGCTGGCCCCTTCTCACTAGCGATCACACAGATACGCAGTATTTT. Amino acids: CASSWPLLTSDHTDTQYF.

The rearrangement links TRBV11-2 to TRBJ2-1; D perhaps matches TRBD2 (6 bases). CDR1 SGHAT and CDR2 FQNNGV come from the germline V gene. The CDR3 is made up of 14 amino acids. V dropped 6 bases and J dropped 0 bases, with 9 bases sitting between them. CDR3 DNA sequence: TGTGCCAGCAGGGAGACTAGCTCCTACAATGAGCAGTTCTTC. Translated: CASRETSSYNEQFF.

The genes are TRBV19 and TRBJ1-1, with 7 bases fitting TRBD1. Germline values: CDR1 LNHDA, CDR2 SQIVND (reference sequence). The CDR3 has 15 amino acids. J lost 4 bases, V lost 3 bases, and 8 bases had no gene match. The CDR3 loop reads CASSIQPQGGTEAFF. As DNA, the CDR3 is TGTGCCAGTAGTATCCAACCGCAGGGGGGCACTGAAGCTTTCTTT.

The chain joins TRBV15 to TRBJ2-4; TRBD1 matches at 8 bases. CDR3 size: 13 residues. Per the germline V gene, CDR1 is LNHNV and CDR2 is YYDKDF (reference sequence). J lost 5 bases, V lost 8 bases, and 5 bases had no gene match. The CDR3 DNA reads TGTGCCACCGGCCGGGACAGGCAAAACATTCAGTACTTC. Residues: CATGRDRQNIQYF.